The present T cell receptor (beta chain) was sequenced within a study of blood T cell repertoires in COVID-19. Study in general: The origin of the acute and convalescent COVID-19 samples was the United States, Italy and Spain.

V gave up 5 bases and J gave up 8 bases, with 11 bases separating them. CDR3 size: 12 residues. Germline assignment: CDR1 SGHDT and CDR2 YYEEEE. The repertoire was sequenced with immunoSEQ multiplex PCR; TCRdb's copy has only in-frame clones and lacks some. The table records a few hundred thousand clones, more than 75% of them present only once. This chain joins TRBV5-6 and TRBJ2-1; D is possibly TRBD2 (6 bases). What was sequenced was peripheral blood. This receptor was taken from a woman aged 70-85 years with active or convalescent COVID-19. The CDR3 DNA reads TGTGCCAGCAGATCGGGACTTGATGAGCAGTTCTTC. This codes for CASRSGLDEQFF.